Presented here are 27 T cell receptor beta chains from one specimen sequenced in a study of cytomegalovirus exposure and HLA in healthy donors. 13 Jbeta primers and 60 Vbeta primers were used for the PCR. TCRdb's copy holds only in-frame clones and misses some; the assay was immunoSEQ multiplex PCR. Of some 150,000 clones in the sample, less than 85% are singletons; the top ten hold around 1.9%. The source material was PBMCs. All receptors come from a woman aged 55-70 years in good health and CMV-seropositive.

The chain combines TRBV7-9 with TRBJ2-7; 10 bases match TRBD1. Germline V CDR1 and CDR2: SEHNR, FQNEAQ (reference sequence). The CDR3 is made up of 13 amino acids. The ends lost 5 bases at V and 4 bases at J; junction bases unmatched: 2. This CDR3 reads CASSGDRGYEQYF. CDR3 in DNA: TGTGCCAGCAGCGGGGACAGGGGTTACGAGCAGTACTTC.

V is TRBV6-5 and J is TRBJ2-7, with D perhaps matching TRBD2 (6 bases). The CDR3 extends over 15 amino acids. V dropped 6 bases and J dropped 3 bases, with 18 bases sitting between them. Per germline, CDR1 MNHEY and CDR2 SVGAGI. This CDR3 is CASRPTLLANYEQYF. CDR3 bases: TGTGCCAGCAGACCAACCTTACTAGCCAACTACGAGCAGTACTTC.

The rearrangement joins TRBV6-1 to TRBJ1-5; TRBD1 matches 7 bases. Unmatched junction bases numbered 6, after V lost 6 bases and J lost 1 base. Germline V gene data show CDR1 as MNHNS and CDR2 as SASEGT. CDR3 length: 15 amino acids. The CDR3, as DNA: TGTGCCAGCAGCGAACAGGGGATGAGCAATCAGCCCCAGCATTTT. Residues: CASSEQGMSNQPQHF.

The J gene is TRBJ2-7, the V gene TRBV4-2; D is uncertain. This CDR3 is 14 amino acids long. V lost 5 bases, J lost 0 bases, and 11 bases lay in between. Germline V lookup: CDR1 LGHNA, CDR2 YNFKEQ. CDR3 region: CASSTRASSYEQYF. In DNA form, the CDR3 reads TGTGCCAGCAGCACCCGAGCGAGCTCCTACGAGCAGTACTTC.

The chain uses TRBV6-6 and TRBJ2-3; D is unclear. V lost 7 bases and J lost 6, with 14 bases in between. The germline V gene encodes CDR1 MNHNY and CDR2 SVGAGI (reference sequence). The CDR3 contains 13 residues. The CDR3 protein is CASTTSELDTQYF. In DNA, the CDR3 is TGTGCCAGCACCACAAGCGAGTTGGATACGCAGTATTTT.

The chain has TRBV7-3 and TRBJ2-6, with D unclear. The CDR3 is 14 amino acids. With 6 bases removed from V and 2 bases from J, the gap between germline ends came to 8 bases. The germline V gene has CDR1 SGHTA and CDR2 FQGTGA. The CDR3 DNA follows: TGTGCCAGCAGGATGGTAGCTGGGGCCAACGTCCTGACTTTC. Its protein product is CASRMVAGANVLTF.

The V call is TRBV7-9, the J call TRBJ2-1; 13 bases map to TRBD2. V lost 5 bases to trimming and J lost 8 bases; unmatched junction nucleotides: 9. Germline-derived CDR1 and CDR2 are SEHNR and FQNEAQ (reference sequence). This CDR3 comprises 16 residues. This CDR3 reads CASSLRLAGGNDEQFF. Written as DNA, the CDR3 is TGTGCCAGCAGCCTACGACTAGCGGGAGGAAATGATGAGCAGTTCTTC.

The chain joins TRBV28 to TRBJ1-1; possibly TRBD1 for D (5 bases). The V gene's germline CDR1 is MDHEN and CDR2 SYDVKM. The germline V and J ends were trimmed by 3 bases and 3 bases, with 11 bases remaining between them. The CDR3 has 14 amino acids. The CDR3 is CASSFRGLYTEAFF. CDR3 DNA: TGTGCCAGCAGTTTTCGGGGGTTGTACACTGAAGCTTTCTTT.

The V gene is TRBV6-1, the J gene TRBJ2-1; D possibly corresponds to TRBD2 (7 bases). CDR1 MNHNS and CDR2 SASEGT come from the germline V gene. Trimming stripped 0 bases from V and 7 bases from J, with 19 bases between. The CDR3 is 17 residues long. CDR3 in DNA: TGTGCCAGCAGTGAAGCGTTAGGGGGGGGGCTACTAAATGAGCAGTTCTTC. This translates into CASSEALGGGLLNEQFF.

The genes are TRBV12-5 and TRBJ2-2; the match to TRBD1 covers 9 bases. Germline V gene sequence: CDR1 LGHNT, CDR2 FRNRAP. The CDR3 has 15 amino acids. Trimming cost V 5 bases and J 7 bases; bases outside gene matches: 8. The CDR3 DNA reads as TGTGCTAGTGGTCCCCGGGACAGGGTTATCGGGGAGCTGTTTTTT. This sequence encodes CASGPRDRVIGELFF.

The chain uses TRBV29-1 and TRBJ1-5, with a weak D call TRBD1 (6 bases). Germline V CDR1 and CDR2: SQVTM, ANQGSEA. V lost 4 bases, J lost 6 bases, and 10 bases lay in between. The CDR3 sequence is 12 residues long. In DNA form, the CDR3 reads TGCAGCGTTGGACAGGCGAGTCAGCCCCAGCATTTT. This translates into CSVGQASQPQHF.

The rearrangement links TRBV5-1 to TRBJ1-2; maybe TRBD1 (6 bases). Germline CDR1 SGHRS, CDR2 YFSETQ. This CDR3 comprises 16 residues. V was clipped by 0 bases and J by 8 bases, with 20 bases between them. CDR3 protein: CASSLDTLGGLRGYTF. In DNA, the CDR3 is TGCGCCAGCAGCTTGGATACCTTAGGGGGTTTGAGGGGCTACACCTTC.

The V call is TRBV5-4, the J call TRBJ1-2; 7 nucleotides agree with TRBD1. The germline gives CDR1 SGHNT, CDR2 YYREEE (reference sequence). The CDR3 totals 13 residues. Trimming removed 5 bases from V and 4 bases from J; junction bases left unmatched: 5. As DNA, the CDR3 is TGTGCCAGCAGGGAGACAGGGACCTATGGCTACACCTTC. It codes for CASRETGTYGYTF.

The rearrangement joins TRBV27 to TRBJ1-5; weak D call: TRBD1 (5 bases). Germline lookup yields CDR1 MNHEY and CDR2 SMNVEV (reference sequence). Trimming pared 5 bases from V and 5 bases from J, leaving 10 bases between. The CDR3 length is 13 residues. This CDR3 reads CASSQGPYQPQHF. The CDR3 DNA reads as TGTGCCAGCAGTCAGGGTCCCTATCAGCCCCAGCATTTT.

The chain joins TRBV28 to TRBJ2-1, with D perhaps matching TRBD2 (6 bases). CDR3 length: 15 amino acids. Germline-derived CDR1 and CDR2 are MDHEN and SYDVKM. V was shortened by 4 bases and J by 7 bases, with 17 bases between the two germline ends. The chain's CDR3 is CASSSPGRDWNEQFF. CDR3 sequence (DNA): TGTGCCAGCAGTTCCCCCGGGCGGGATTGGAATGAGCAGTTCTTC.

In nucleotides, the CDR3 is TGTGCCACCAGCAGGGAACAGGGCAGCAATCAGCCCCAGCATTTT. It specifies CATSREQGSNQPQHF. The chain recombines TRBV15 with TRBJ1-5; D possibly corresponds to TRBD1 (6 bases). Trimming cost V 3 bases and J 1 base, with 10 bases left between them. The CDR3 totals 15 residues. Germline V lookup: CDR1 LNHNV, CDR2 YYDKDF (reference sequence).

Only a few counts were recorded for this clone. This chain joins TRBV28 and TRBJ1-5; TRBD1 matches at 8 bases. Trimming at V came to 3 bases and at J to 4 bases, leaving 5 bases not matched to a gene. This CDR3 contains 15 residues. Germline lookup yields CDR1 MDHEN and CDR2 SYDVKM. The CDR3 DNA reads as TGTGCCAGCAGTTTTAGGGACAGGAGTAATCAGCCCCAGCATTTT. Translated: CASSFRDRSNQPQHF.

This chain links TRBV9 with TRBJ2-2; TRBD2 matches 8 bases. After removal of 7 bases from V and 6 bases from J, the junction contained 11 bases not matched to a gene. CDR1 and CDR2 from the germline V gene are SGDLS and YYNGEE. The CDR3 totals 15 residues. This CDR3 reads CASSPRGGEAGELFF. DNA of the CDR3: TGTGCCAGCTCCCCCCGGGGGGGCGAGGCCGGGGAGCTGTTTTTT.

This clone was recorded a few times. V is TRBV6-1 and J is TRBJ2-1; no clear D. V was cut by 2 bases and J by 15 bases, with 11 bases left in between. This CDR3 contains 11 residues. Per germline, CDR1 MNHNS and CDR2 SASEGT. The CDR3 loop reads CASSESWSTFF. The CDR3 DNA reads TGTGCCAGCAGTGAAAGCTGGAGCACGTTCTTC.

The gene calls are TRBV6-5 and TRBJ1-1; D possibly corresponds to TRBD1 (6 bases). The V and J ends lost 1 base and 3 bases respectively, with 12 bases between them. The germline V gene has CDR1 MNHEY and CDR2 SVGAGI. The CDR3 is 15 amino acids. In DNA, the CDR3 is TGTGCCAGCAGTTACTTCTTGACAGGTGACACTGAAGCTTTCTTT. Amino acids: CASSYFLTGDTEAFF.

The gene calls are TRBV4-1 and TRBJ1-1; 9 bases map to TRBD1. In germline, CDR1 is MGHRA, CDR2 YSYEKL. V lost 6 bases and J lost 5; bases outside the gene matches: 10. The CDR3 loop spans 15 amino acids. The CDR3 here is CASRFPGQGMTEAFF. Written as DNA, the CDR3 is TGCGCCAGCAGATTCCCGGGACAGGGAATGACTGAAGCTTTCTTT.

This clone was observed a handful of times. The chain carries TRBV28 and TRBJ2-7; TRBD1 matches at 10 bases. V lost 6 bases and J lost 6; bases outside the gene matches: 8. This CDR3 contains 14 residues. CDR1 MDHEN and CDR2 SYDVKM come from the germline V gene. CDR3 residues: CASSLSGTGVEQYF. CDR3 nucleotides: TGTGCCAGCAGCCTATCCGGGACAGGGGTCGAGCAGTACTTC.

V and J are TRBV9 and TRBJ1-2; TRBD1 matches at 9 bases. V trimming: 0 bases; J trimming: 4 bases; junction bases outside the gene matches: 4. Looked up from germline, CDR1 is SGDLS and CDR2 is YYNGEE. The CDR3 totals 15 residues. CDR3 protein: CASSVDPGQGYGYTF. The DNA of the CDR3 is TGTGCCAGCAGCGTAGATCCGGGACAGGGCTATGGCTACACCTTC.

The genes are TRBV29-1 and TRBJ1-2; D gene unclear. CDR3 length: 11 residues. Germline assignment: CDR1 SQVTM and CDR2 ANQGSEA. V gave up 5 bases and J gave up 1 base, with 5 bases separating them. Here the CDR3 DNA reads TGCAGCGTTTTCAATAACTATGGCTACACCTTC. Translation: CSVFNNYGYTF.

This chain connects TRBV7-9 to TRBJ1-1; 7 positions match TRBD1. This CDR3 is 13 amino acids long. Germline V gene lookup returns CDR1 SEHNR and CDR2 FQNEAQ (reference sequence). With 6 bases clipped from V and 5 bases from J, the junction kept 6 bases outside the gene matches. CDR3 sequence: CASRFKQGTEAFF. CDR3 DNA: TGTGCCAGCAGGTTTAAACAGGGGACTGAAGCTTTCTTT.

V usage is TRBV5-4 and J usage is TRBJ2-7; TRBD1 is a possible D gene (6 bases). The V gene lost 3 bases and the J gene lost 3 bases, with 19 bases spanning the gap. The CDR3 totals 16 residues. CDR1 SGHNT and CDR2 YYREEE come from the germline V gene (reference sequence). The CDR3 DNA sequence: TGTGCCAGCAGCTCGACCAGGGACATCGGCGGCTACGAGCAGTACTTC. Protein sequence: CASSSTRDIGGYEQYF. Full variable domain (outside the CDR3, taken from reference TRBV5-4 and TRBJ2-7): ETGVTQSPTHLIKTRGQQVTLRCSSQSGHNTVSWYQQALGQGPQFIFQYYREEENGRGNFPPRFSGLQFPNYSSELNVNALELDDSALYLCASSSTRDIGGYEQYFGPGTRLTVT.

CDR3 sequence: CASSSVALNYGYTF. In nucleotides, the CDR3 is TGCGCCAGCAGCTCTGTGGCCCTGAACTATGGCTACACCTTC. The rearrangement joins TRBV5-1 to TRBJ1-2; D not resolved. CDR3 length: 14 amino acids. V was pared by 3 bases and J by 2 bases, with 11 bases between. Germline V gene data show CDR1 as SGHRS and CDR2 as YFSETQ.